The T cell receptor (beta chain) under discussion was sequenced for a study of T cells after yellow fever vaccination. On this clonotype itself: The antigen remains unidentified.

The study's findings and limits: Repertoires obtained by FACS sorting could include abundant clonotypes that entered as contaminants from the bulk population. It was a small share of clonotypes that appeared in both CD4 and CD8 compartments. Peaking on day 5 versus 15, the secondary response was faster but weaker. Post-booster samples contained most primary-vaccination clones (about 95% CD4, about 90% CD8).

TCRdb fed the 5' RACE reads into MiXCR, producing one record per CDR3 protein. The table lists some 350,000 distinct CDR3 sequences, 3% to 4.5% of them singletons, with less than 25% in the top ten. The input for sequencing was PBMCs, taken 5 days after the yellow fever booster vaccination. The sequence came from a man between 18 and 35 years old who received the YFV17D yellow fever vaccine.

In DNA form, the CDR3 reads TGTGCCAGCAGTCAAACTAGCGGGGGGTTCAACAATGAGCAGTTCTTC. As protein: CASSQTSGGFNNEQFF. This rearrangement joins TRBV11-2 to TRBJ2-1; 12 nucleotides agree with TRBD2. Germline V gives CDR1 SGHAT, CDR2 FQNNGV. The CDR3 contains 16 residues. J gave up 5 bases and V 6 bases, and 8 bases lay outside the gene matches. The whole variable domain, filled in from reference TRBV11-2 and TRBJ2-1, reads EAGVAQSPRYKIIEKRQSVAFWCNPISGHATLYWYQQILGQGPKLLIQFQNNGVVDDSQLPKDRFSAERLKGVDSTLKIQPAKLEDSAVYLCASSQTSGGFNNEQFFGPGTRLTVL.